A selection of T cell receptor beta chains follows, all from one sample in a study of identical twins. MiXCR, run by TCRdb on the 5' RACE reads, gives a single entry per CDR3 protein. The sample holds 470,000 or so distinct CDR3 sequences, more than 20% seen once. These same data were also listed under a study on T cells expressing NK-cell markers.

Source material: CD4+ T cells sorted from blood. Source of these receptors: a young woman in good health. The CDR3 runs from the conserved cysteine through the conserved F or W. Each record gives: J gene, D gene, clone size, V gene, CDR3 protein, CDR3 DNA. The D gene is left open where the match is weak. The size of a clone is reported for some rows only, either as once, few or many, or as a class for expanded clones.

j_call: TRBJ2-7; d_call: TRBD2; clone_size: .; v_call: TRBV6-2/TRBV6-3; cdr3_aa: CASRPLTGGGYEQYF; cdr3_nt: TGTGCCAGCAGACCCCTGACGGGAGGAGGCTACGAGCAGTACTTC
j_call: TRBJ2-1; d_call: .; clone_size: few; v_call: TRBV20-1; cdr3_aa: CSASPFPQNEQFF; cdr3_nt: TGCAGTGCTAGTCCTTTCCCCCAAAATGAGCAGTTCTTC
j_call: TRBJ2-5; d_call: .; clone_size: once; v_call: TRBV20-1; cdr3_aa: CSAREERGGETQYF; cdr3_nt: TGCAGTGCTAGAGAAGAGAGGGGAGGAGAGACCCAGTACTTC
j_call: TRBJ2-7; d_call: .; clone_size: few; v_call: TRBV27; cdr3_aa: CASSSWGRDEQYF; cdr3_nt: TGTGCCAGCAGTTCATGGGGGCGCGACGAGCAGTACTTC
j_call: TRBJ2-1; d_call: .; clone_size: .; v_call: TRBV11-3; cdr3_aa: CASSFTGLGGDNEQFF; cdr3_nt: TGTGCCAGCAGCTTCACCGGGCTGGGTGGAGACAATGAGCAGTTCTTC
j_call: TRBJ1-4; d_call: .; clone_size: .; v_call: TRBV2; cdr3_aa: CASERDGNEKLFF; cdr3_nt: TGTGCCTCGGAACGGGACGGCAATGAAAAACTGTTTTTT
j_call: TRBJ2-7; d_call: TRBD2; clone_size: once; v_call: TRBV14; cdr3_aa: CASNLAGGLGEQYF; cdr3_nt: TGTGCCAGCAACCTAGCGGGGGGGCTAGGAGAGCAGTACTTC
j_call: TRBJ2-5; d_call: .; clone_size: few; v_call: TRBV28; cdr3_aa: CASSSRQSGQETQYF; cdr3_nt: TGTGCCAGCAGTTCCCGACAGTCAGGGCAAGAGACCCAGTACTTC
j_call: TRBJ2-5; d_call: .; clone_size: few; v_call: TRBV12-3/TRBV12-4; cdr3_aa: CASSRTTGGGETQYF; cdr3_nt: TGTGCCAGCAGTCGTACGACAGGAGGGGGGGAGACCCAGTACTTC
j_call: TRBJ2-4; d_call: .; clone_size: .; v_call: TRBV3-1; cdr3_aa: CASSQDLENIQYF; cdr3_nt: TGTGCCAGCAGCCAAGATCTCGAAAACATTCAGTACTTC
j_call: TRBJ2-1; d_call: .; clone_size: .; v_call: TRBV20-1; cdr3_aa: CSARPPAGSSYNEQFF; cdr3_nt: TGCAGTGCTAGACCCCCCGCTGGGAGCTCCTACAATGAGCAGTTCTTC
j_call: TRBJ2-7; d_call: TRBD2; clone_size: .; v_call: TRBV12-3/TRBV12-4; cdr3_aa: CASGLDLYEQYF; cdr3_nt: TGTGCCAGCGGACTAGATTTATACGAGCAGTACTTC
j_call: TRBJ2-1; d_call: .; clone_size: few; v_call: TRBV24-1; cdr3_aa: CATSENSNEQFF; cdr3_nt: TGTGCCACCAGTGAAAACTCCAATGAGCAGTTCTTC
j_call: TRBJ2-3; d_call: .; clone_size: few; v_call: TRBV7-9; cdr3_aa: CASSLGSGRSSTDTQYF; cdr3_nt: TGTGCCAGCAGCTTAGGGAGCGGAAGATCTAGCACAGATACGCAGTATTTT
j_call: TRBJ2-1; d_call: .; clone_size: few; v_call: TRBV6-2/TRBV6-3; cdr3_aa: CASSYRDWGRNEQFF; cdr3_nt: TGTGCCAGCAGTTACCGGGACTGGGGTCGAAATGAGCAGTTCTTC
j_call: TRBJ2-2; d_call: .; clone_size: few; v_call: TRBV3-1; cdr3_aa: CASRQANTGELFF; cdr3_nt: TGTGCCAGTCGACAGGCGAACACCGGGGAGCTGTTTTTT
j_call: TRBJ2-2; d_call: TRBD2; clone_size: .; v_call: TRBV9; cdr3_aa: CASSAYLGLAENTGELFF; cdr3_nt: TGTGCCAGCAGCGCCTACCTCGGACTAGCGGAGAACACCGGGGAGCTGTTTTTT
j_call: TRBJ2-3; d_call: .; clone_size: .; v_call: TRBV13; cdr3_aa: CASSLAGDPRTDTQYF; cdr3_nt: TGTGCCAGCAGCTTAGCGGGAGACCCCCGCACAGATACGCAGTATTTT
j_call: TRBJ2-5; d_call: .; clone_size: once; v_call: TRBV7-9; cdr3_aa: CASSPVGGTQYF; cdr3_nt: TGTGCCAGCAGCCCGGTCGGAGGGACCCAGTACTTC
j_call: TRBJ2-1; d_call: .; clone_size: .; v_call: TRBV20-1; cdr3_aa: CSGFGWGDNEQFF; cdr3_nt: TGCAGTGGATTTGGCTGGGGGGACAATGAGCAGTTCTTC
j_call: TRBJ2-1; d_call: .; clone_size: .; v_call: TRBV5-1; cdr3_aa: CASNSGGLGNEQFF; cdr3_nt: TGCGCCAGCAATTCGGGTGGCCTCGGCAATGAGCAGTTCTTC
j_call: TRBJ2-5; d_call: .; clone_size: many; v_call: TRBV5-1; cdr3_aa: CASSFGAQETQYF; cdr3_nt: TGCGCCAGCAGCTTCGGAGCGCAAGAGACCCAGTACTTC
j_call: TRBJ1-1; d_call: .; clone_size: .; v_call: TRBV10-3; cdr3_aa: CAISTRGLNTEAFF; cdr3_nt: TGTGCCATCAGCACCAGGGGATTGAACACTGAAGCTTTCTTT
j_call: TRBJ1-2; d_call: .; clone_size: .; v_call: TRBV5-5; cdr3_aa: CASSARGRGYTF; cdr3_nt: TGTGCCAGCAGCGCGAGGGGAAGGGGCTACACCTTC
j_call: TRBJ2-1; d_call: TRBD2; clone_size: .; v_call: TRBV5-1; cdr3_aa: CASSLASSGRGEQFF; cdr3_nt: TGCGCCAGCAGCTTGGCGTCTAGCGGGAGGGGTGAGCAGTTCTTC
j_call: TRBJ1-1; d_call: .; clone_size: .; v_call: TRBV5-6; cdr3_aa: CASSSDYTEAFF; cdr3_nt: TGTGCCAGCAGCTCAGACTACACTGAAGCTTTCTTT
j_call: TRBJ2-3; d_call: .; clone_size: .; v_call: TRBV7-8; cdr3_aa: CASRVTHYSSTDTQYF; cdr3_nt: TGTGCCAGCAGGGTCACACACTACTCTAGCACAGATACGCAGTATTTT
j_call: TRBJ2-3; d_call: .; clone_size: .; v_call: TRBV7-9; cdr3_aa: CASSPSRGPDTQYF; cdr3_nt: TGTGCCAGCAGCCCCTCTAGGGGCCCAGATACGCAGTATTTT
j_call: TRBJ1-2; d_call: .; clone_size: few; v_call: TRBV4-1; cdr3_aa: CASSPRNGGGDGYTF; cdr3_nt: TGCGCCAGCAGCCCCCGTAACGGGGGTGGAGATGGCTACACCTTC
j_call: TRBJ2-1; d_call: .; clone_size: .; v_call: TRBV2; cdr3_aa: CASSEDNEQFF; cdr3_nt: TGTGCCAGCAGTGAGGATAATGAGCAGTTCTTC
j_call: TRBJ1-1; d_call: .; clone_size: few; v_call: TRBV9; cdr3_aa: CASSEDWGGRTEAFF; cdr3_nt: TGTGCCAGCAGCGAGGACTGGGGAGGGCGCACTGAAGCTTTCTTT
j_call: TRBJ2-1; d_call: TRBD1; clone_size: .; v_call: TRBV7-9; cdr3_aa: CASSRGTGGYNEQFF; cdr3_nt: TGTGCCAGCAGTCGGGGGACAGGGGGGTACAATGAGCAGTTCTTC
j_call: TRBJ2-3; d_call: TRBD2; clone_size: .; v_call: TRBV20-1; cdr3_aa: CSARNPSGSTDTQYF; cdr3_nt: TGCAGTGCTAGGAACCCTAGCGGGAGCACAGATACGCAGTATTTT
j_call: TRBJ1-1; d_call: TRBD1; clone_size: few; v_call: TRBV9; cdr3_aa: CASSASDRGHGTEAFF; cdr3_nt: TGTGCCAGCAGCGCCTCAGACAGGGGGCATGGGACTGAAGCTTTCTTT
j_call: TRBJ2-3; d_call: TRBD2; clone_size: few; v_call: TRBV7-2; cdr3_aa: CASSKGLAGGNTQYF; cdr3_nt: TGTGCCAGCAGCAAGGGACTAGCGGGGGGTAATACGCAGTATTTT
j_call: TRBJ2-1; d_call: .; clone_size: .; v_call: TRBV20-1; cdr3_aa: CSAGRTALYNEQFF; cdr3_nt: TGCAGTGCCGGTAGGACGGCTCTCTACAATGAGCAGTTCTTC
j_call: TRBJ2-1; d_call: TRBD1; clone_size: .; v_call: TRBV7-2; cdr3_aa: CASSVRQGARYNEQFF; cdr3_nt: TGTGCCAGCAGCGTGAGACAGGGGGCTCGTTACAATGAGCAGTTCTTC
j_call: TRBJ2-2; d_call: TRBD2; clone_size: many; v_call: TRBV11-2; cdr3_aa: CASSPRWREGLGELFF; cdr3_nt: TGTGCCAGCAGCCCGCGATGGCGGGAGGGCCTGGGGGAGCTGTTTTTT
j_call: TRBJ2-1; d_call: .; clone_size: few; v_call: TRBV24-1; cdr3_aa: CATSDRRDPSDEQFF; cdr3_nt: TGTGCCACCAGTGATAGGCGGGACCCCTCGGATGAGCAGTTCTTC
j_call: TRBJ1-6; d_call: TRBD1; clone_size: few; v_call: TRBV5-5; cdr3_aa: CASSAIVGQGLSPLHF; cdr3_nt: TGTGCCAGCAGCGCGATTGTAGGACAGGGCTTGTCACCCCTCCACTTT
j_call: TRBJ1-6; d_call: .; clone_size: few; v_call: TRBV2; cdr3_aa: CASSGREYSPLHF; cdr3_nt: TGTGCCAGCAGTGGCAGGGAGTATTCACCCCTCCACTTT
j_call: TRBJ1-1; d_call: .; clone_size: .; v_call: TRBV29-1; cdr3_aa: CSVDPHMNTEAFF; cdr3_nt: TGCAGCGTTGATCCACACATGAACACTGAAGCTTTCTTT
j_call: TRBJ2-3; d_call: .; clone_size: few; v_call: TRBV4-3; cdr3_aa: CASSQEGRDTQYF; cdr3_nt: TGCGCCAGCAGCCAAGAGGGCAGGGATACGCAGTATTTT
j_call: TRBJ2-1; d_call: .; clone_size: few; v_call: TRBV20-1; cdr3_aa: CSAKILNEQFF; cdr3_nt: TGCAGTGCAAAAATACTGAATGAGCAGTTCTTC
j_call: TRBJ2-3; d_call: .; clone_size: .; v_call: TRBV30; cdr3_aa: CAWSGLAPSTDTQYF; cdr3_nt: TGTGCCTGGAGCGGGCTAGCCCCTAGCACAGATACGCAGTATTTT
j_call: TRBJ2-3; d_call: .; clone_size: few; v_call: TRBV20-1; cdr3_aa: CSGRRLTDTQYF; cdr3_nt: TGCAGTGGGAGAAGACTGACAGATACGCAGTATTTT
j_call: TRBJ2-5; d_call: TRBD2; clone_size: .; v_call: TRBV9; cdr3_aa: CASSVDSGGSVETQYF; cdr3_nt: TGTGCCAGCAGCGTGGACTCAGGCGGGAGTGTGGAGACCCAGTACTTC
j_call: TRBJ2-6; d_call: TRBD2; clone_size: few; v_call: TRBV15; cdr3_aa: CATSRDASGRGGANVLTF; cdr3_nt: TGTGCCACCAGCAGAGATGCTAGCGGGAGAGGTGGGGCCAACGTCCTGACTTTC
j_call: TRBJ2-7; d_call: .; clone_size: .; v_call: TRBV5-1; cdr3_aa: CASSHGTPGEQYF; cdr3_nt: TGCGCCAGCAGCCACGGGACTCCTGGAGAGCAGTACTTC
j_call: TRBJ2-2; d_call: .; clone_size: .; v_call: TRBV14; cdr3_aa: CASSQVGGAPGELFF; cdr3_nt: TGTGCCAGCAGCCAAGTTGGAGGGGCGCCCGGGGAGCTGTTTTTT
j_call: TRBJ1-4; d_call: .; clone_size: .; v_call: TRBV11-2; cdr3_aa: CASSWAFNEKLFF; cdr3_nt: TGTGCCAGCAGCTGGGCCTTTAATGAAAAACTGTTTTTT
j_call: TRBJ1-2; d_call: .; clone_size: .; v_call: TRBV28; cdr3_aa: CASSFRSYGYTF; cdr3_nt: TGTGCCAGCAGTTTCAGGTCCTATGGCTACACCTTC
j_call: TRBJ2-3; d_call: .; clone_size: few; v_call: TRBV5-1; cdr3_aa: CASSSGLPTDTQYF; cdr3_nt: TGCGCCAGCAGCTCGGGACTCCCCACAGATACGCAGTATTTT
j_call: TRBJ2-5; d_call: TRBD2; clone_size: .; v_call: TRBV4-3; cdr3_aa: CASSLYSGKKSETQYF; cdr3_nt: TGCGCCAGCAGCCTTTATAGCGGGAAAAAGAGTGAGACCCAGTACTTC
j_call: TRBJ2-2; d_call: TRBD2; clone_size: .; v_call: TRBV7-7; cdr3_aa: CASSPGGGELFF; cdr3_nt: TGTGCCAGCAGTCCGGGGGGCGGGGAGCTGTTTTTT
j_call: TRBJ2-7; d_call: TRBD2; clone_size: .; v_call: TRBV7-2; cdr3_aa: CASSKQSGTSVNEQYF; cdr3_nt: TGTGCCAGCAGCAAACAATCCGGGACTAGCGTCAACGAGCAGTACTTC
j_call: TRBJ2-7; d_call: .; clone_size: .; v_call: TRBV25-1; cdr3_aa: CASAPPLQGGEQYF; cdr3_nt: TGTGCCAGCGCCCCCCCCTTACAGGGAGGCGAGCAGTACTTC
j_call: TRBJ1-1; d_call: TRBD1; clone_size: .; v_call: TRBV20-1; cdr3_aa: CSAGKRTGLNTEAFF; cdr3_nt: TGCAGTGCGGGGAAAAGGACAGGTCTGAACACTGAAGCTTTCTTT